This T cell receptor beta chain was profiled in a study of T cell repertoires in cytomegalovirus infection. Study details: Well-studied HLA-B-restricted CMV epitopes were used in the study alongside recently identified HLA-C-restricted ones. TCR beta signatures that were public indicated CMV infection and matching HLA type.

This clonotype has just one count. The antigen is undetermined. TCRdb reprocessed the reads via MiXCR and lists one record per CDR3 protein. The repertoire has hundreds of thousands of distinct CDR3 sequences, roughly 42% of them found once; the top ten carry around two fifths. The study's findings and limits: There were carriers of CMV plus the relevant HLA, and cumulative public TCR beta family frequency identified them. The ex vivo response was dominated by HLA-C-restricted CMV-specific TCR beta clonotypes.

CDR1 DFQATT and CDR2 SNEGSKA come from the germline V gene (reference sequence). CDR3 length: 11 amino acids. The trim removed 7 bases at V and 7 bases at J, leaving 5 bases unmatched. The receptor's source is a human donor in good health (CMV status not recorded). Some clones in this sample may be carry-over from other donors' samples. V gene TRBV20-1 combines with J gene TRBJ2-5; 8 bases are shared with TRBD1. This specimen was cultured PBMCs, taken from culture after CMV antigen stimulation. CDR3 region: CSGGTGGTQYF. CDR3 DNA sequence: TGCAGTGGGGGGACAGGTGGGACCCAGTACTTC.